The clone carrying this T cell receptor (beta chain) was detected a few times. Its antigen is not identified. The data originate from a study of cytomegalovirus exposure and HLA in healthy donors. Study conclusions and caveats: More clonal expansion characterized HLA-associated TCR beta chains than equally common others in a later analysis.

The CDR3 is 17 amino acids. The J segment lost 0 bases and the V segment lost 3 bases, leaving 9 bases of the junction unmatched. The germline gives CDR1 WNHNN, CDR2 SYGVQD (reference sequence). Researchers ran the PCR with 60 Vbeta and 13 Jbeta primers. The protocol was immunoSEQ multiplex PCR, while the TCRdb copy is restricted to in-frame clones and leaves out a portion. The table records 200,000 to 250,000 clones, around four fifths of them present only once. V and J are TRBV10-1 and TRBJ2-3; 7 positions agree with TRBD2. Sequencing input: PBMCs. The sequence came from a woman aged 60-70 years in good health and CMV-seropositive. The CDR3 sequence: CASSDPSSGHSTDTQYF. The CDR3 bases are TGCGCCAGCAGTGACCCCTCTAGCGGTCATAGCACAGATACGCAGTATTTT.